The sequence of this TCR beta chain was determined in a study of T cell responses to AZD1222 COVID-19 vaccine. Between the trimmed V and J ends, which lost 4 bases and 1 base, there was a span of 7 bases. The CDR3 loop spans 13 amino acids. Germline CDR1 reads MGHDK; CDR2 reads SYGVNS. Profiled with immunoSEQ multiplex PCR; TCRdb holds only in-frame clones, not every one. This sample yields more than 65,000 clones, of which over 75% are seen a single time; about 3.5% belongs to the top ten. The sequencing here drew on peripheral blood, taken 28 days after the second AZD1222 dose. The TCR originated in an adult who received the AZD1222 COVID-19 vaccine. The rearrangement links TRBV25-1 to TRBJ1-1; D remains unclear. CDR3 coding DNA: TGTGCCAGCAGTGTATTCGAGAACACTGAAGCTTTCTTT. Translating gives CASSVFENTEAFF.